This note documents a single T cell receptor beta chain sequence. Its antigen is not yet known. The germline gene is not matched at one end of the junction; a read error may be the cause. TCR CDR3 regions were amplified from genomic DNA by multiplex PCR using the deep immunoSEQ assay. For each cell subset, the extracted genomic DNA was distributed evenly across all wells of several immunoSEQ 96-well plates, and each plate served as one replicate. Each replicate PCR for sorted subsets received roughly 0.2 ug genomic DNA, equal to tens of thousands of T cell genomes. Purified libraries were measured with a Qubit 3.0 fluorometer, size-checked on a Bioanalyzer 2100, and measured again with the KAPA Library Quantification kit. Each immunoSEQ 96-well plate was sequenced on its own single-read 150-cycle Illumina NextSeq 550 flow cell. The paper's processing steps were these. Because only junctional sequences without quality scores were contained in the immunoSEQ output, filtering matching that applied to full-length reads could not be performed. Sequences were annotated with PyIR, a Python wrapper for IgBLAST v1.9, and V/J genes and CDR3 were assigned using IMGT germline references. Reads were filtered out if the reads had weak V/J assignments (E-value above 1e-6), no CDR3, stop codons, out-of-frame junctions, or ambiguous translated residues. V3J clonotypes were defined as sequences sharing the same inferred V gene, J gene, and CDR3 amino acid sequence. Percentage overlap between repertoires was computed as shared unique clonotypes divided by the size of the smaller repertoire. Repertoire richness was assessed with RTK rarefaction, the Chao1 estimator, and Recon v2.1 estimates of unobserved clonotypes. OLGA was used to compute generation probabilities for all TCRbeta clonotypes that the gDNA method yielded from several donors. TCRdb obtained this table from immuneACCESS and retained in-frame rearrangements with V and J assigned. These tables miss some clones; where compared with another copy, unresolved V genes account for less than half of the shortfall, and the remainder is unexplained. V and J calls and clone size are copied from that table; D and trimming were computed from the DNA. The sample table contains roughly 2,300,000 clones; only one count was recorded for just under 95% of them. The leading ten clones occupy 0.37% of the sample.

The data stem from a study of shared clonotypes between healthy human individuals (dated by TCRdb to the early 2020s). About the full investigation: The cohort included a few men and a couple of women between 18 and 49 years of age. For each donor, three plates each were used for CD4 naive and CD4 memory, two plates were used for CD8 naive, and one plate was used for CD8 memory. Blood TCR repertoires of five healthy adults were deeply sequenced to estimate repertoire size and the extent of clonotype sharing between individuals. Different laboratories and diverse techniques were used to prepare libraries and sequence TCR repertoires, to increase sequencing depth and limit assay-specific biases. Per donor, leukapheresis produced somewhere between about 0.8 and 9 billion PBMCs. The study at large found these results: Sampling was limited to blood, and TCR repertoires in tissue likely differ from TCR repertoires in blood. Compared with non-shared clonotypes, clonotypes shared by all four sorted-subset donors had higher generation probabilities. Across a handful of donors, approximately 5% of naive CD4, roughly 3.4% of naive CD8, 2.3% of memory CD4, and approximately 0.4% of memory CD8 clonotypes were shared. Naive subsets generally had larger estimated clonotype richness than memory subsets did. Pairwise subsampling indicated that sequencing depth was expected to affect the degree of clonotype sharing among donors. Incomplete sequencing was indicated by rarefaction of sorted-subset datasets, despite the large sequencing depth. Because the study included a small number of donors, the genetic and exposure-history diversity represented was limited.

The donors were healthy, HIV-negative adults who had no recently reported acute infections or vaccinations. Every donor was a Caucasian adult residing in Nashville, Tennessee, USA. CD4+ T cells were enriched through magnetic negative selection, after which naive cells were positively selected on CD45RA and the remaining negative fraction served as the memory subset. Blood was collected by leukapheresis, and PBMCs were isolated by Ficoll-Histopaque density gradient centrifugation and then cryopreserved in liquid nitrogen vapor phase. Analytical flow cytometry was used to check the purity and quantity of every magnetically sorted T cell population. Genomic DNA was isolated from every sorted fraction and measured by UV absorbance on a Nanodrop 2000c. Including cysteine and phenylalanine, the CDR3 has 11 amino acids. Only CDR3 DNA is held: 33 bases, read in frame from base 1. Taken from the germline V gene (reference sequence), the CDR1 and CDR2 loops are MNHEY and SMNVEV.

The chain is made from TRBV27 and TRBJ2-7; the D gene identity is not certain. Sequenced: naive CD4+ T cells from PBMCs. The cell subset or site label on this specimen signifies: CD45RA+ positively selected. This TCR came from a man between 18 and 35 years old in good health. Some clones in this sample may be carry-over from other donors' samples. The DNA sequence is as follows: TGTGCCAGCAGTTTAGGCTACGAGCGGTACTTC. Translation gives CASSLGYERYF.